This TCR beta chain was sequenced during a study of OX40 agonist ivuxolimab in advanced cancers. Study-wide background: Two cutaneous melanoma patients and one hepatocellular carcinoma patient, three in all, had partial responses.

Study-wide results and caveats: CD4+ and CD8+ T cells in blood underwent clonal expansion by week 6 at 0.1 to 3.0 mg/kg. Expansion of clones was among the lowest in partial responders at 0.1-3.0 mg/kg. Expanded peripheral T cells had an undetermined antigen specificity.

Libraries were prepared by immunoSEQ multiplex PCR; TCRdb keeps only in-frame clonotypes and omits some of them. Of tens of thousands of clones listed, about four fifths are singletons. Germline CDR1 reads WNHNN; CDR2 reads SYGVQD (reference sequence). This CDR3 spans 18 amino acids. V trimming: 2 bases; J trimming: 5 bases; junction bases outside the gene matches: 15. In regard to this clone: The antigen remains undetermined.

The sequencing here drew on CD4+ or CD8+ T cells sorted from blood, taken in a trial of the OX40 agonist ivuxolimab. The source of this sequence is an adult with an advanced solid tumor such as melanoma, head and neck, liver or kidney cancer. The rearrangement links TRBV10-1 to TRBJ2-1, with 7 nucleotides matching TRBD2. In nucleotides, the CDR3 is TGCGCCAGCAGTGAGCTGATGAGCGGGGTACTCCAGGACAATGAGCAGTTCTTC. As protein: CASSELMSGVLQDNEQFF.